The clone carrying this T cell receptor beta chain has ten or more counts. This CDR3 spans 15 amino acids. Germline V gene data show CDR1 as DFQATT and CDR2 as SNEGSKA (reference sequence). V was trimmed by 1 base and J by 5 bases, leaving 17 bases between them. This entry is derived from a study of T cells in Graves' hyperthyroidism and ophthalmopathy. TCR beta CDR3 region amplification was performed from RNA transcripts. First-round RT-PCR targeting the TCR CDR3 was performed with the HTBI primer set. Via MiXCR, TCRdb re-called the multiplex PCR reads, giving one row per CDR3 protein. The repertoire holds fewer than 650,000 distinct CDR3 sequences, with roughly 14% as singletons.

This sequence joins TRBV20-1 and TRBJ2-5; D unclear. The source of this sequence is a woman aged 40 to 49 with Graves' ophthalmopathy. Sequencing used blood. The DNA for the CDR3 is TGCAGTGCTAGAGGGGCCAAGCGCGGCGCGGAGACCCAGTACTTC. Its translation: CSARGAKRGAETQYF.